The rows below give T cell receptor beta chains drawn from one sample of a study. TCRdb reprocessed the RT-PCR reads with MiXCR, giving one entry per CDR3 protein. This table holds approximately 720,000 distinct CDR3 sequences, over 12% found once. Sequencing used memory CD4+ T cells from blood. The receptors come from a female donor in good health, serving as a healthy control. CDR3s include the opening cysteine and the closing phenylalanine or tryptophan. The order of the fields is clone size, V gene, D gene, J gene, CDR3 DNA, CDR3 protein. D genes are given only for firm matches. Only some rows state a clone size, as once, few, many or a class for expanded clones.

size: many; V: TRBV6-2/TRBV6-3; D: -; J: TRBJ2-2; DNA: TGTGCCAGCAGTTACGGTCAGGGGTCGAACACCGGGGAGCTGTTTTTT; CDR3: CASSYGQGSNTGELFF
size: many; V: TRBV20-1; D: -; J: TRBJ1-2; DNA: TGCAGTGCTACCCCACCATACAGCTATGGCTACACCTTC; CDR3: CSATPPYSYGYTF
size: few; V: TRBV7-2; D: -; J: TRBJ2-3; DNA: TGTGCCAGCAGCGGAACGGGAGATATTACAGATACGCAGTATTTT; CDR3: CASSGTGDITDTQYF
size: -; V: TRBV7-2; D: -; J: TRBJ1-6; DNA: TGTGCCAGCAGCTACCGGGGGTATAATTCACCCCTCCACTTT; CDR3: CASSYRGYNSPLHF
size: -; V: TRBV20-1; D: -; J: TRBJ1-2; DNA: TGCAGTGCCTACCGACCAGGGGAGGTGGATGGCTACACCTTC; CDR3: CSAYRPGEVDGYTF
size: -; V: TRBV7-9; D: -; J: TRBJ1-4; DNA: TGTGCCAGCAGCGGGCTACTGGACGAAAAACTGTTTTTT; CDR3: CASSGLLDEKLFF
size: -; V: TRBV6-5; D: -; J: TRBJ1-6; DNA: TGTGCCAGCAGTTATGGGGGCGCGGGCTCCTATAATTCACCCCTCCACTTT; CDR3: CASSYGGAGSYNSPLHF
size: -; V: TRBV5-1; D: TRBD2; J: TRBJ2-4; DNA: TGCGCCAGCAGCTTGATTGCTAGCGGGAGTTCCATTCAGTACTTC; CDR3: CASSLIASGSSIQYF
size: few; V: TRBV12-3/TRBV12-4; D: TRBD2; J: TRBJ2-1; DNA: TGTGCCAGCAGTGGACTAGCCGGTGAGCAGTTCTTC; CDR3: CASSGLAGEQFF
size: -; V: TRBV7-2; D: -; J: TRBJ2-2; DNA: TGTGCCAGCAGCTCGAGGTCCGGACTGCACACCGGGGAGCTGTTTTTT; CDR3: CASSSRSGLHTGELFF
size: many; V: TRBV7-3; D: -; J: TRBJ1-2; DNA: TGTGCCAGCAGCTTAGCTGGTCAAGTTTTTAACTATGGCTACACCTTC; CDR3: CASSLAGQVFNYGYTF
size: few; V: TRBV4-1; D: TRBD1; J: TRBJ1-2; DNA: TGCGCCAGCAGCCATGGGGGGACAGGGGGCAACTATGGCTACACCTTC; CDR3: CASSHGGTGGNYGYTF
size: -; V: TRBV5-4; D: -; J: TRBJ2-6; DNA: TGTGCCAGCAGCCAAACGGGACGCCACTCTGGGGCCAACGTCCTGACTTTC; CDR3: CASSQTGRHSGANVLTF
size: few; V: TRBV27; D: TRBD1; J: TRBJ1-1; DNA: TGTGCCAGCAGTGCCGACAGGGGTATTGGTGAAGCTTTCTTT; CDR3: CASSADRGIGEAFF
size: few; V: TRBV29-1; D: -; J: TRBJ1-2; DNA: TGCAGCGTTGAGTCAGGGGACTATGGCTACACCTTC; CDR3: CSVESGDYGYTF
size: many; V: TRBV5-1; D: -; J: TRBJ2-1; DNA: TGCGCCAGCAGCTTACTAGTGAATGAGCAGTTCTTC; CDR3: CASSLLVNEQFF
size: few; V: TRBV9; D: -; J: TRBJ1-1; DNA: TGTGCCAGCAGCCGAATGGGGGGGACTGAAGCTTTCTTT; CDR3: CASSRMGGTEAFF
size: few; V: TRBV9; D: -; J: TRBJ1-6; DNA: TGTGCCAGCAGCGTAGACATAGGACCAGCGAATTCACCCCTCCACTTT; CDR3: CASSVDIGPANSPLHF
size: many; V: TRBV7-2; D: -; J: TRBJ2-7; DNA: TGTGCCAGCAGCTTACTGACTAGGGAATACGAGCAGTACTTC; CDR3: CASSLLTREYEQYF
size: -; V: TRBV20-1; D: TRBD2; J: TRBJ2-7; DNA: TGCAGTGCGAGAAGACTAGCGGGATCTTACGAGCAGTACTTC; CDR3: CSARRLAGSYEQYF